A single sample is the source of the 2 T cell receptor beta chains below, sequenced in a study of blood T cells in healthy people across ages. A second PCR of about 7 to 11 cycles used a sample-barcoded 5' primer and a J-beta primer mix. Via MiXCR, TCRdb re-called the 5' RACE reads, giving one row per CDR3 protein. The sample contains 1.5 million to 2 million distinct CDR3 sequences, around half of which appear only once. The specimen was blood. All receptors derive from a woman between 40 and 50 years old in good health.

V and J are TRBV6-5 and TRBJ2-5, with D possibly TRBD2 on 5 matching bases. Trimming took off 0 bases at V and 1 base at J, with 12 bases between the two ends. The CDR3 contains 16 residues. The germline gives CDR1 MNHEY, CDR2 SVGAGI. CDR3 bases: TGTGCCAGCAGTTACTCGATGGGAGCCCTCCAAGAGACCCAGTACTTC. Translating it yields CASSYSMGALQETQYF.

The genes are TRBV6-6 and TRBJ1-2; 8 bases are shared with TRBD1. The CDR3 is made up of 15 amino acids. The germline V gene has CDR1 MNHNY and CDR2 SVGAGI (reference sequence). V was pared by 5 bases and J by 7 bases, with 12 bases of the junction left unmatched. The CDR3 here is CASSPPRQGAGGYTF. The CDR3 bases are TGTGCCAGCAGTCCCCCTCGGCAGGGGGCCGGTGGCTACACCTTC.